One and the same sample provided the 30 T cell receptor beta chains below, sequenced in a study of monozygotic twins with inflammatory bowel disease. TCRdb reprocessed the 5' RACE reads, with one entry per CDR3 protein and no DNA. In all, the sample yields around 450,000 distinct CDR3 sequences. Sequenced input: blood. Source of these receptors: a human donor with ulcerative colitis or Crohn's disease, or a healthy co-twin of an affected twin (not recorded which).

The chain has TRBV27 and TRBJ1-1. The length of the CDR3 is 14 residues. CDR1 is MNHEY and CDR2 is SMNVEV in the germline V gene (reference sequence). CDR3 sequence: CASSLYTANTEAFF.

The chain uses TRBV3-1 and TRBJ2-7; TCRdb indicates TRBD2, and absent DNA this call remains unverified. This CDR3 contains 16 residues. Germline CDR1 and CDR2: LGHDT and YNNKEL (reference sequence). The CDR3 reads CASSQGQGPRSYEQYF.

The chain combines TRBV6-1 with TRBJ2-7; TCRdb indicates TRBD1, and absent DNA this call remains unverified. The CDR3 runs 14 residues. The V gene's germline CDR1 is MNHNS and CDR2 SASEGT. The CDR3 here is CASSDRQGMYEQYF.

V gene TRBV4-2 combines with J gene TRBJ2-2; checking the TCRdb D call of TRBD1 is not possible without DNA. The CDR3 loop spans 17 amino acids. Germline CDR1 LGHNA, CDR2 YNFKEQ. The CDR3 is CASSQDRAGPNTGELFF.

J is TRBJ1-5 and V is TRBV6-4; the TRBD1 assignment by TCRdb is unverifiable without DNA. Germline lookup yields CDR1 MRHNA and CDR2 SNTAGT. The CDR3 contains 20 residues. This CDR3 reads CASSRSRTGENTYSNQPQHF.

This rearrangement joins TRBV5-1 to TRBJ2-5; TCRdb gives TRBD1 as the D gene, but with no DNA this cannot be confirmed. Looked up from germline, CDR1 is SGHRS and CDR2 is YFSETQ. The CDR3 runs 16 residues. This CDR3 reads CASSLLVAGTQETQYF. Full variable domain (outside the CDR3, taken from reference TRBV5-1 and TRBJ2-5): KAGVTQTPRYLIKTRGQQVTLSCSPISGHRSVSWYQQTPGQGLQFLFEYFSETQRNKGNFPGRFSGRQFSNSRSEMNVSTLELGDSALYLCASSLLVAGTQETQYFGPGTRLLVL.

This chain uses TRBV24-1 with TRBJ2-4; TCRdb's D gene call, TRBD1, goes unchecked for lack of DNA. The CDR3 runs to 13 residues. Germline assignment: CDR1 KGHDR and CDR2 SFDVKD. CDR3 loop: CATSDRTGTVGYF.

The chain carries TRBV20-1 and TRBJ2-1; without DNA, the TCRdb call of TRBD1 cannot be checked. CDR1 DFQATT and CDR2 SNEGSKA come from the germline V gene (reference sequence). The CDR3 is made up of 13 amino acids. CDR3 in amino acids: CSGGQGARDEQFF.

The chain couples TRBV7-9 to TRBJ2-3; without DNA, the TCRdb call of TRBD1 cannot be checked. This CDR3 has 15 residues. From germline, CDR1 is SEHNR and CDR2 FQNEAQ (reference sequence). The chain's CDR3 is CASSLTGQVTDTQYF.

The chain carries TRBV29-1 and TRBJ2-1; the TCRdb D gene call, TRBD1, has no DNA to confirm it. CDR1 is SQVTM and CDR2 is ANQGSEA in the germline V gene. The CDR3 totals 16 residues. CDR3 amino acids: CSVELRTTYQYNEQFF.

The chain is built from TRBV5-5 and TRBJ1-3. Germline V gives CDR1 SGHKS, CDR2 YYEKEE (reference sequence). This CDR3 comprises 17 residues. The CDR3 sequence: CASSLVAMGSSGNTIYF.

J is TRBJ1-2 and V is TRBV29-1. The CDR3 consists of 14 residues. From germline, CDR1 is SQVTM and CDR2 ANQGSEA. This CDR3 is CSVTNSFSYYGYTF.

This chain connects TRBV7-2 to TRBJ1-4. Germline V gene lookup returns CDR1 SGHTA and CDR2 FQGNSA. This CDR3 comprises 16 residues. CDR3 region: CASSERTGATNEKLFF.

V is TRBV5-5 and J is TRBJ1-2; TCRdb's D gene call, TRBD1, goes unchecked for lack of DNA. The length of the CDR3 is 13 residues. From germline, CDR1 is SGHKS and CDR2 YYEKEE (reference sequence). The CDR3 reads CASSTTGGSGYTF.

This rearrangement joins TRBV5-1 to TRBJ2-3. CDR1 and CDR2 (germline): SGHRS, YFSETQ. This CDR3 is 15 amino acids long. CDR3 residues: CASSFNPTITDTQYF.

The chain combines TRBV20-1 with TRBJ2-1; lacking DNA, the TRBD2 call made by TCRdb goes unchecked. The germline V gene encodes CDR1 DFQATT and CDR2 SNEGSKA (reference sequence). The CDR3 runs 15 residues. CDR3: CSAPPLAGDYNEQFF.

This sequence joins TRBV5-4 and TRBJ2-1; as DNA is missing, the TRBD2 call by TCRdb cannot be tested. CDR1 is SGHNT and CDR2 is YYREEE in the germline V gene (reference sequence). There are 15 residues in the CDR3. CDR3 amino acids: CASSPSGNIYNEQFF.

The chain joins TRBV19 to TRBJ2-7. Germline values: CDR1 LNHDA, CDR2 SQIVND (reference sequence). The CDR3 consists of 13 residues. CDR3 sequence: CASRALASYEQYF.

The rearrangement joins TRBV4-3 to TRBJ2-3. The CDR3 sequence is 14 residues long. Germline lookup yields CDR1 LGHNA and CDR2 YSLEER. The CDR3 region is CASSQADRTDTQYF.

V usage is TRBV7-6 and J usage is TRBJ2-1; TCRdb designates TRBD1, a call that cannot be tested without DNA. Per the germline V gene, CDR1 is SGHVS and CDR2 is FNYEAQ. This CDR3 spans 16 amino acids. The CDR3 spells CASSLMGGSSYNEQFF.

The gene calls are TRBV28 and TRBJ2-3; TCRdb calls TRBD1, which cannot be checked without DNA. This CDR3 region has 15 residues. Germline V gene data show CDR1 as MDHEN and CDR2 as SYDVKM. The CDR3 protein is CASSLPGGKIDTQYF.

The rearrangement uses TRBV7-2 and TRBJ2-1; TCRdb lists TRBD1, though no DNA is available to test this call. CDR1 and CDR2 (germline): SGHTA, FQGNSA. This CDR3 is 14 amino acids long. The CDR3 reads CASSPRTGHNEQFF.

This sequence joins TRBV7-9 and TRBJ1-2; TCRdb names TRBD1, which stays unverified in the absence of DNA. The germline V gene encodes CDR1 SEHNR and CDR2 FQNEAQ (reference sequence). This CDR3 has 15 amino acids. CDR3 in amino acids: CASSPTGSFSYGYTF. Combining the CDR3 with reference TRBV7-9 and TRBJ1-2 gives the whole variable domain DTGVSQNPRHKITKRGQNVTFRCDPISEHNRLYWYRQTLGQGPEFLTYFQNEAQLEKSRLLSDRFSAERPKGSFSTLEIQRTEQGDSAMYLCASSPTGSFSYGYTFGSGTRLTVV.

V gene TRBV11-1 combines with J gene TRBJ2-3; checking the TCRdb D call of TRBD2 is not possible without DNA. This CDR3 has 17 residues. Per the germline V gene, CDR1 is SGHAT and CDR2 is FQDESV (reference sequence). CDR3 amino acids: CASSTRTRGAPTDTQYF.

The chain joins TRBV24-1 to TRBJ2-1. CDR3 length: 11 amino acids. Germline V lookup: CDR1 KGHDR, CDR2 SFDVKD. This CDR3 reads CATSGLNEQFF.

The chain employs TRBV12-3 or TRBV12-4 and TRBJ2-7; TCRdb designates TRBD1, a call that cannot be tested without DNA. CDR3 length: 12 amino acids. The CDR3 here is CASSFSGVRQYF.

This chain uses TRBV5-1 with TRBJ2-7; the D call of TRBD2 rests on TCRdb alone, since no DNA is present to check it. From germline, CDR1 is SGHRS and CDR2 YFSETQ. This CDR3 has 17 residues. This chain's CDR3 is CASSLYALAGGTYEQYF.

CDR3 sequence: CASSPSRQESYNEQFF. The chain has TRBV7-2 and TRBJ2-1. The CDR3 totals 16 residues. CDR1 SGHTA and CDR2 FQGNSA come from the germline V gene.

J is TRBJ1-1 and V is TRBV29-1. Germline values: CDR1 SQVTM, CDR2 ANQGSEA. CDR3 length: 13 amino acids. The chain's CDR3 is CSVEGRLRTEAFF.

The chain recombines TRBV6-1 with TRBJ1-1. CDR3 length: 14 amino acids. Germline V gene data show CDR1 as MNHNS and CDR2 as SASEGT. The CDR3 loop is CASSEDSRAFEAFF.